This T cell receptor beta chain stems from a study of T cell repertoires in cytomegalovirus infection. Study context: Public TCR beta signatures were indicative of both CMV infection and a matching HLA type. Study results and caveats: Clonotypes of TCR beta that were HLA-C-restricted and CMV-specific dominated the ex vivo response.

This clonotype turned up a few times. Its antigen is not identified. MiXCR was run by TCRdb on the reads, yielding one entry per CDR3 protein. The sample contains about 130,000 distinct CDR3 sequences, about 10% of which appear only once. The CDR3 length is 20 residues. Trimming at V came to 2 bases and at J to 0 bases, leaving 17 bases not matched to a gene. From germline, CDR1 is MNHEY and CDR2 SVGAGI. The J gene is TRBJ2-5, the V gene TRBV6-5; 8 nucleotides match TRBD1. The origin of this receptor is a human donor in good health (CMV status not recorded). Some clones in this sample may be carry-over from other donors' samples. Sequencing was done on a sample of PBMCs. In DNA, the CDR3 is TGTGCCAGCAGTTACCGTCGTGTGGACAGGGACCTTCAGTACCAAGAGACCCAGTACTTC. Its translation: CASSYRRVDRDLQYQETQYF.